This entry lists 26 T cell receptor beta chains sequenced from one sample in a study of cytomegalovirus exposure and HLA in healthy donors. It was with 60 Vbeta and 13 Jbeta primers that the PCR ran. The data were produced by immunoSEQ multiplex PCR, yet TCRdb's version contains in-frame clones alone and is incomplete. The sample includes 90,000 to 150,000 clones, around 79% seen only once; the top ten take 1.5%. Material for sequencing was PBMCs. These receptor sequences come from a woman aged 18-29 years in good health and CMV-seronegative.

The chain carries TRBV27 and TRBJ1-2, with 12 bases fitting TRBD1. The germline gives CDR1 MNHEY, CDR2 SMNVEV (reference sequence). V gave up 5 bases and J gave up 6 bases; unmatched junction bases: 7. The CDR3 is 15 residues long. DNA of the CDR3: TGTGCCAGCAGTCCAAGGGGACAGGGGGCGGATGGCTACACCTTC. This codes for CASSPRGQGADGYTF.

In DNA, the CDR3 is TGTGCCAGCAGTCCCCGGGACTCTGGGGCCAACGTCCTGACTTTC. This translates into CASSPRDSGANVLTF. The chain carries TRBV27 and TRBJ2-6, with D maybe TRBD2 (5 bases). V lost 5 bases and J 0 bases, leaving 8 bases between the germline ends. The germline CDR1 and CDR2 sequences are MNHEY and SMNVEV (reference sequence). The length of the CDR3 is 15 residues.

CDR3 region: CASSQDSGGRDQPQHF. For the CDR3, the DNA is TGTGCCAGCAGCCAAGATAGCGGAGGACGGGATCAGCCCCAGCATTTT. The rearrangement uses TRBV4-2 and TRBJ1-5; D not resolved. Germline CDR1 is LGHNA and CDR2 is YNFKEQ. This CDR3 is built from 16 residues. Trimming left V 0 bases short and J 5 bases short, with 14 bases between.

V gene TRBV30 combines with J gene TRBJ1-4; D gene ambiguous. Germline CDR1 reads GTSNPN; CDR2 reads SVGIG (reference sequence). The CDR3 contains 15 residues. V shed 7 bases and J shed 0 bases, with 15 bases lying between them. This CDR3 is CAYSGVGATNEKLFF. DNA of the CDR3: TGTGCCTATTCCGGGGTGGGAGCAACTAATGAAAAACTGTTTTTT. Drawing the rest from reference TRBV30 and TRBJ1-4, the complete variable domain is SQTIHQWPATLVQPVGSPLSLECTVEGTSNPNLYWYRQAAGRGLQLLFYSVGIGQISSEVPQNLSASRPQDRQFILSSKKLLLSDSGFYLCAYSGVGATNEKLFFGSGTQLSVL.

The chain combines TRBV13 with TRBJ2-1; 10 bases agree with TRBD2. The trim removed 5 bases at V and 0 bases at J, leaving 4 bases unmatched. CDR3 length: 16 residues. CDR1 PRHDT and CDR2 FYEKMQ come from the germline V gene (reference sequence). The CDR3 here is CASSPIAGGSYNEQFF. Written as DNA, the CDR3 is TGTGCCAGCAGCCCCATAGCGGGAGGCTCCTACAATGAGCAGTTCTTC. Combining the CDR3 with reference TRBV13 and TRBJ2-1 gives the whole variable domain AAGVIQSPRHLIKEKRETATLKCYPIPRHDTVYWYQQGPGQDPQFLISFYEKMQSDKGSIPDRFSAQQFSDYHSELNMSSLELGDSALYFCASSPIAGGSYNEQFFGPGTRLTVL.

The V and J genes are TRBV2 and TRBJ2-5; the D is unclear. The J call may be incorrect, as the DNA end agrees better with TRBJ2-7. The germline V gene has CDR1 SNHLY and CDR2 FYNNEI. The CDR3 loop spans 16 amino acids. The CDR3 here is CASRALMSASSYEQYF. The CDR3 DNA is TGTGCCAGCAGGGCCCTGATGAGCGCGAGCTCCTACGAGCAGTACTTC.

The chain is built from TRBV2 and TRBJ2-2; D may be TRBD2 (6 bases). The V end lost 11 bases, the J end lost 4 bases, and 11 bases lay between the germline ends. The germline gives CDR1 SNHLY, CDR2 FYNNEI. CDR3 size: 12 residues. This CDR3 is CALRRGTGELFF. The CDR3 nucleotides are TGTGCCCTAAGGCGGGGCACCGGGGAGCTGTTTTTT.

About this clone: At one end, the junction sequence differs from germline, possibly due to a read error. The V gene is TRBV2, the J gene TRBJ2-6, with D perhaps TRBD1 (5 bases). CDR1 is SNHLY, CDR2 FYNNEI, per germline. The CDR3 spans 14 residues. This CDR3 reads CASSLFSGANGLTF. DNA for the CDR3: TGTGCCAGCAGTCTGTTCTCTGGGGCCAACGGCCTGACTTTC.

The V call is TRBV19, the J call TRBJ1-6; D uncertain. CDR3 length: 16 residues. Trimming pared 3 bases from V and 0 bases from J, leaving 9 bases between. The germline V gene has CDR1 LNHDA and CDR2 SQIVND (reference sequence). CDR3 sequence reads: CASSILGSSYNSPLHF. The CDR3 DNA reads TGTGCCAGTAGTATCCTGGGGAGCTCCTATAATTCACCCCTCCACTTT.

The chain combines TRBV2 with TRBJ1-6; 8 positions agree with TRBD1. V lost 6 bases, J lost 7 bases, and 5 bases stayed unmatched. Germline CDR1 is SNHLY and CDR2 is FYNNEI. The CDR3 is made up of 14 amino acids. CDR3 region: CASRKTGVNSPLHF. Written as DNA, the CDR3 is TGTGCCAGCAGGAAGACAGGGGTCAATTCACCCCTCCACTTT.

The chain uses TRBV28 and TRBJ1-3, with 9 bases that match TRBD1. Trimming took 1 base from V and 8 from J; bases not matched to a gene: 12. This CDR3 region has 17 residues. Germline assignment: CDR1 MDHEN and CDR2 SYDVKM. CDR3 DNA sequence: TGTGCCAGCAGTTTATCACAGGGGGCGCCCGTAACAGACACCATATATTTT. This sequence encodes CASSLSQGAPVTDTIYF.

This clone was picked up a small number of times. Other nucleotide sequences in the sample specify the same CDR3. The chain uses TRBV5-4 and TRBJ1-3; a possible D gene is TRBD1 (6 bases). The V and J ends lost 3 bases and 4 bases respectively, with 11 bases between them. CDR1 SGHNT and CDR2 YYREEE come from the germline V gene (reference sequence). The CDR3 is 14 amino acids. This CDR3 is CASSSDSSGNTIYF. CDR3 sequence (DNA): TGTGCCAGCAGCTCGGACAGCTCAGGAAACACCATATATTTT. Full variable domain (remainder filled in from reference TRBV5-4 and TRBJ1-3): ETGVTQSPTHLIKTRGQQVTLRCSSQSGHNTVSWYQQALGQGPQFIFQYYREEENGRGNFPPRFSGLQFPNYSSELNVNALELDDSALYLCASSSDSSGNTIYFGEGSWLTVV.

This chain uses TRBV6-5 with TRBJ2-1; no clear D. V shed 6 bases and J shed 2 bases, with 14 bases lying between them. The CDR3 contains 15 residues. Germline V CDR1 and CDR2: MNHEY, SVGAGI. In nucleotides, the CDR3 is TGTGCCAGCAGCCCTACTTCTAAACCCTACAATGAGCAGTTCTTC. Translating it yields CASSPTSKPYNEQFF.

Only a few counts were recorded for this clone. This rearrangement joins TRBV29-1 to TRBJ1-1; 7 bases map to TRBD1. Germline V lookup: CDR1 SQVTM, CDR2 ANQGSEA. The ends lost 0 bases at V and 4 bases at J; junction bases unmatched: 14. The CDR3 contains 17 residues. The chain's CDR3 is CSVEDLYDREVPTEAFF. CDR3 sequence (DNA): TGCAGCGTTGAAGATCTTTACGACAGGGAAGTTCCCACTGAAGCTTTCTTT. Complete variable domain (other parts from reference TRBV29-1 and TRBJ1-1): SAVISQKPSRDICQRGTSLTIQCQVDSQVTMMFWYRQQPGQSLTLIATANQGSEATYESGFVIDKFPISRPNLTFSTLTVSNMSPEDSSIYLCSVEDLYDREVPTEAFFGQGTRLTVV.

The rearrangement uses TRBV7-9 and TRBJ2-4, with 8 bases identical to TRBD1. Looked up from germline, CDR1 is SEHNR and CDR2 is FQNEAQ (reference sequence). After removal of 5 bases from V and 1 base from J, the junction contained 7 bases not matched to a gene. This CDR3 has 16 residues. The CDR3 loop reads CASSPGQAKAKNIQYF. Written as DNA, the CDR3 is TGTGCCAGCAGCCCGGGACAGGCGAAGGCCAAAAACATTCAGTACTTC.

The chain combines TRBV27 with TRBJ1-5; TRBD1 might be the D (5 bases). CDR3 size: 14 residues. CDR1 and CDR2 (germline): MNHEY, SMNVEV (reference sequence). The V end was cut by 8 bases, the J end by 0 bases, with 11 bases between. The CDR3 DNA is TGTGCCAGCCGTTATGGGGCTAGCAATCAGCCCCAGCATTTT. This codes for CASRYGASNQPQHF.

The V and J genes are TRBV2 and TRBJ2-1; 7 bases fit TRBD2. The CDR3 runs 14 residues. V dropped 6 bases and J dropped 1; count of bases not matched to a gene: 3. Germline CDR1 and CDR2: SNHLY and FYNNEI. CDR3 in DNA: TGTGCCAGCAGGGCTAGCGGATCCTACAATGAGCAGTTCTTC. Amino acids: CASRASGSYNEQFF.

The chain joins TRBV4-2 to TRBJ2-1, with D possibly being TRBD2 (5 bases). CDR1 and CDR2 from the germline V gene are LGHNA and YNFKEQ. The V gene lost 2 bases and the J gene lost 10 bases, with 6 bases spanning the gap. This CDR3 has 11 residues. DNA of the CDR3: TGTGCCAGCAGCCAATCGGGGGAGCAGTTCTTC. Translated: CASSQSGEQFF.

The chain is built from TRBV6-1 and TRBJ2-5; possibly TRBD1 for D (5 bases). TRBJ2-7 matches the DNA end more closely, so the J call is doubtful. This CDR3 spans 15 amino acids. Germline lookup yields CDR1 MNHNS and CDR2 SASEGT. The CDR3 coding sequence is TGTGCCAGCAGTGAAGAGCCCGGACACCTTTACGAGCAGTACTTC. This codes for CASSEEPGHLYEQYF.

This clone was detected only a few times. The rearrangement links TRBV7-2 to TRBJ2-5, with 8 bases fitting TRBD2. Trimming removed 6 bases from V and 9 bases from J; junction bases left unmatched: 12. This CDR3 contains 14 residues. Germline V lookup: CDR1 SGHTA, CDR2 FQGNSA. CDR3 amino acids: CASRSVGGGMAQYF. CDR3 bases: TGTGCCAGCAGGAGCGTGGGCGGGGGGATGGCCCAGTACTTC. Looking up the rest from reference TRBV7-2 and TRBJ2-5 gives the full variable domain: GAGVSQSPSNKVTEKGKDVELRCDPISGHTALYWYRQSLGQGLEFLIYFQGNSAPDKSGLPSDRFSAERTGGSVSTLTIQRTQQEDSAVYLCASRSVGGGMAQYFGPGTRLLVL.

The V and J genes are TRBV11-3 and TRBJ2-3; D remains ambiguous. CDR3 length: 14 residues. The V end lost 3 bases, the J end lost 2 bases, and 9 bases lay between the germline ends. From germline, CDR1 is SGHNT and CDR2 YENEEA. CDR3 nucleotide sequence: TGTGCCAGCAGCTTGAGGAGACCCACAGATACGCAGTATTTT. Encoded protein: CASSLRRPTDTQYF.

This chain joins TRBV19 and TRBJ2-7; D might be TRBD1 (6 bases). Per germline, CDR1 LNHDA and CDR2 SQIVND (reference sequence). CDR3 length equals 13 residues. V was pared by 5 bases and J by 5 bases, with 13 bases between. The CDR3 sequence: CASSVGTYHEQYF. The CDR3 DNA is TGTGCCAGTAGTGTCGGGACATATCACGAGCAGTACTTC.

This clone was observed a few times. The chain combines TRBV7-9 with TRBJ2-4; no reliable D call. Germline CDR1 is SEHNR and CDR2 is FQNEAQ (reference sequence). The CDR3 consists of 12 residues. V was pared by 2 bases and J by 6 bases, with 5 bases between. The CDR3 DNA sequence: TGTGCCAGCAGCTTAAATCTAAACATTCAGTACTTC. The encoded protein is CASSLNLNIQYF. Full variable domain (missing parts from reference TRBV7-9 and TRBJ2-4): DTGVSQNPRHKITKRGQNVTFRCDPISEHNRLYWYRQTLGQGPEFLTYFQNEAQLEKSRLLSDRFSAERPKGSFSTLEIQRTEQGDSAMYLCASSLNLNIQYFGAGTRLSVL.

The chain employs TRBV9 and TRBJ2-5; the match to TRBD2 covers 13 bases. In germline, CDR1 is SGDLS, CDR2 YYNGEE. The CDR3 has 15 amino acids. Germline trimming cut 0 bases from V and 7 bases from J; bases unmatched to any gene: 3. CDR3 coding DNA: TGTGCCAGCAGCGTAGGACTAGCGGGAGGTTGGACCCAGTACTTC. Translating gives CASSVGLAGGWTQYF.

The chain is built from TRBV7-9 and TRBJ2-7; D gene uncertain. V was shortened by 1 base and J by 9 bases, with 19 bases between the two germline ends. The CDR3 contains 15 residues. Germline V CDR1 and CDR2: SEHNR, FQNEAQ (reference sequence). The CDR3 reads CASSLDAQPSPWQYF. The CDR3 region has the DNA TGTGCCAGCAGCTTAGACGCACAGCCATCCCCGTGGCAGTACTTC.

This chain connects TRBV11-2 to TRBJ1-3, with D perhaps TRBD1 (5 bases). Germline V gene data show CDR1 as SGHAT and CDR2 as FQNNGV. This CDR3 has 14 residues. V gave up 5 bases and J gave up 0 bases, with 8 bases separating them. CDR3: CASSPQVSGNTIYF. The CDR3 bases are TGTGCCAGCAGCCCACAGGTCTCTGGAAACACCATATATTTT. The full variable domain, its missing parts supplied by reference TRBV11-2 and TRBJ1-3, is EAGVAQSPRYKIIEKRQSVAFWCNPISGHATLYWYQQILGQGPKLLIQFQNNGVVDDSQLPKDRFSAERLKGVDSTLKIQPAKLEDSAVYLCASSPQVSGNTIYFGEGSWLTVV.